This T cell receptor (beta chain) was captured by sequencing in a study of spatial heterogeneity in lung cancer. Looking at the study overall: Sequences of the beta chain were consistently detected in greater numbers than alpha-chain sequences. Study-level findings and limits: In tumors, expanded intratumoral alpha and beta TCR counts tracked mutation counts.

Unique molecular identifiers, one per molecule, were present on every TCR cDNA molecule. TCRdb called the 5' RACE reads again in MiXCR, with one record for every CDR3 protein. The data show about 6,900 distinct CDR3 sequences, around 7.1% seen once. The ends were cut back, 0 bases at V and 0 bases at J, with 8 bases in the middle. Germline CDR1 and CDR2: SGHAT and FQNNGV. The CDR3 is made up of 15 amino acids. Documented time point: sample taken at primary tumor resection. Samples were donated by 72 untreated early-stage non-small cell lung cancer patients. Whole RNA, isolated from tumor, nontumor lung or frozen PBMC, was sequenced without prior sorting. This clonotype was detected many times. Its antigen is as yet unknown.

The chain uses TRBV11-2 and TRBJ1-1; D remains ambiguous. This specimen consisted of lung tumor tissue, obtained at surgery. The source is a male donor with early-stage non-small cell lung cancer. The CDR3 nucleotides are TGTGCCAGCAGCTTAGATCCCCCTCTGAACACTGAAGCTTTCTTT. Its protein product is CASSLDPPLNTEAFF. Using reference TRBV11-2 and TRBJ1-1 for the parts outside the CDR3, the full variable domain is EAGVAQSPRYKIIEKRQSVAFWCNPISGHATLYWYQQILGQGPKLLIQFQNNGVVDDSQLPKDRFSAERLKGVDSTLKIQPAKLEDSAVYLCASSLDPPLNTEAFFGQGTRLTVV.